Following are 22 T cell receptor beta chains from one sample sequenced in a study of blood T cell repertoires in COVID-19 (dated by TCRdb to the early 2020s). Library method: the immunoSEQ multiplex PCR assay. TCRdb provides this immuneACCESS table in a form limited to in-frame rearrangements. Some clones are lacking; in checked studies, under half of them reflect an unresolved V gene, and why the rest are absent is not known. Counted in this sample were 310,000 or so clones; around 83% of them appeared once. The ten largest account for roughly 1.3% of the sample. Sample: peripheral blood. These receptors were taken from a woman in her fifties or sixties with acute or convalescent COVID-19.

The chain joins TRBV12-3 or TRBV12-4 to TRBJ1-2, with 9 bases identical to TRBD1. The junction had 5 bases not matched to a gene; V was cut back by 5 bases and J by 7 bases. The CDR3 totals 13 residues. In DNA, the CDR3 is TGTGCCAGCAGTACAGGGGGCTTTGGTGGCTACACCTTC. It specifies CASSTGGFGGYTF.

The J gene is TRBJ2-7, the V gene TRBV12-2; TRBD1 is the table's D call, not checked against the DNA. TRBV12-2 is listed as a pseudogene. The CDR3 loop spans 15 amino acids. CDR3 DNA sequence: TGTGCAAGTCGCTGCATAAGGGACAGGGGGGACGAGCAGTACGTC. It codes for CASRCIRDRGDEQYV.

CDR3 in amino acids: CASSRGRLETDTQYF. CDR3 DNA: TGTGCCAGCTCCCGAGGAAGGTTGGAGACAGATACGCAGTATTTT. The chain employs TRBV6-5 and TRBJ2-3; D gene unclear. V was clipped by 8 bases and J by 3 bases, with 18 bases between them. This CDR3 region has 15 residues. Germline loops: CDR1 MNHEY, CDR2 SVGAGI.

This clone was counted a few times. CDR3 sequence: CAPGTGLAGGASPFTYEQYV. Here the CDR3 DNA reads TGCGCCCCTGGGACAGGACTAGCGGGGGGCGCTTCCCCCTTCACCTACGAGCAGTACGTC. The rearrangement uses TRBV5-1 and TRBJ2-7; 14 bases line up with TRBD2. V shed 10 bases, J shed 2 bases, and the junction held 23 bases outside the gene matches. Germline loops: CDR1 SGHRS, CDR2 YFSETQ. The CDR3 has 20 residues.

The chain recombines TRBV19 with TRBJ2-1; 10 nucleotides align to TRBD1. Trimming took 7 bases from V and 2 from J; bases not matched to a gene: 8. Germline V CDR1 and CDR2: LNHDA, SQIVND (reference sequence). The CDR3 is 16 amino acids. The CDR3 spells CASTRFGTGAYNEQFF. In DNA form, the CDR3 reads TGTGCCAGTACCCGTTTCGGGACAGGGGCCTACAATGAGCAGTTCTTC.

The chain joins TRBV6-5 to TRBJ2-3; TRBD2 might be the D (5 bases). Germline CDR1 MNHEY, CDR2 SVGAGI. This CDR3 contains 13 residues. Trimming cost V 1 base and J 6 bases, with 8 bases left between them. The CDR3 sequence: CASSYLTIDTQYF. CDR3 in DNA: TGTGCCAGCAGTTACTTGACTATCGATACGCAGTATTTT.

V is TRBV4-3 and J is TRBJ1-4; D gene uncertain. CDR3 length equals 13 residues. Germline-derived CDR1 and CDR2 are LGHNA and YSLEER. Between the trimmed V and J ends, which lost 3 bases and 8 bases, there was a span of 10 bases. The CDR3 here is CASSHTDQEKLFF. The DNA for the CDR3 is TGCGCCAGCAGCCATACAGACCAGGAAAAACTGTTTTTT.

The V and J genes are TRBV27 and TRBJ2-1; TRBD2 matches 10 bases. Trimming took 3 bases from V and 1 from J; bases not matched to a gene: 6. Germline V CDR1 and CDR2: MNHEY, SMNVEV (reference sequence). The CDR3 length is 17 residues. The CDR3 DNA follows: TGTGCCAGCAGTTTTCGAGCGGGGGGGCTTTCCTACAATGAGCAGTTCTTC. This sequence encodes CASSFRAGGLSYNEQFF.

The rearrangement links TRBV5-4 to TRBJ1-2; 8 nucleotides line up with TRBD1. V was pared by 4 bases and J by 5 bases, with 10 bases of the junction left unmatched. The CDR3 is 15 residues long. Germline V gene lookup returns CDR1 SGHNT and CDR2 YYREEE (reference sequence). This CDR3 reads CASSPNGQGGYGYTF. CDR3 coding DNA: TGTGCCAGCAGCCCGAATGGACAGGGAGGGTATGGCTACACCTTC.

The rearrangement links TRBV10-3 to TRBJ1-1, with no clear D. This CDR3 is built from 12 residues. V dropped 4 bases and J dropped 2 bases, with 5 bases sitting between them. Germline CDR1 is ENHRY and CDR2 is SYGVKD. CDR3 protein: CAISVLNTEAFF. CDR3 coding DNA: TGTGCCATCAGTGTTCTAAACACTGAAGCTTTCTTT.

This chain uses TRBV19 with TRBJ2-2, with 8 bases that match TRBD1. The junction had 10 bases not matched to a gene; V was cut back by 3 bases and J by 7 bases. The germline CDR1 and CDR2 sequences are LNHDA and SQIVND (reference sequence). The CDR3 has 16 amino acids. CDR3 in amino acids: CASSILGTGAFGELFF. CDR3 DNA: TGTGCCAGTAGTATCTTGGGGACAGGCGCTTTCGGGGAGCTGTTTTTT.

The V gene is TRBV6-5, the J gene TRBJ2-7, with D perhaps matching TRBD2 (6 bases). This CDR3 contains 15 residues. Germline values: CDR1 MNHEY, CDR2 SVGAGI. V shed 6 bases and J shed 2 bases, with 17 bases lying between them. CDR3 region: CASSPGGSATYEQYF. The CDR3 DNA sequence: TGTGCCAGCAGCCCCGGAGGGTCGGCCACCTACGAGCAGTACTTC.

The gene calls are TRBV7-8 and TRBJ2-3; 10 nucleotides align to TRBD2. This CDR3 spans 21 amino acids. V shed 5 bases and J 0 bases; nucleotides not matched to a gene: 20. Germline V gene data show CDR1 as SGHVS and CDR2 as FQNEAQ. The CDR3 DNA follows: TGTGCCAGCAGCCGCCCCCTCCTAGCGGGGGCCCGAGGGGGGAGCACAGATACGCAGTATTTT. Protein product: CASSRPLLAGARGGSTDTQYF.

V usage is TRBV6-5 and J usage is TRBJ1-6, with D perhaps TRBD1 (5 bases). Trimming left V 8 bases short and J 10 bases short, with 18 bases between. CDR3 length: 14 residues. The germline gives CDR1 MNHEY, CDR2 SVGAGI. CDR3 nucleotide sequence: TGTGCCAGCGTTTTCTTAGGGGAGGGATCACCCCTCCACTTT. This sequence encodes CASVFLGEGSPLHF.

The chain uses TRBV11-2 and TRBJ2-5, with 7 bases fitting TRBD1. Germline trimming cut 1 base from V and 5 bases from J; bases unmatched to any gene: 4. CDR1 is SGHAT, CDR2 FQNNGV, per germline. The CDR3 consists of 14 residues. Here the CDR3 reads CASSLAGQFETQYF. In nucleotides, the CDR3 is TGTGCCAGCAGCTTAGCGGGACAGTTTGAGACCCAGTACTTC.

This chain uses TRBV5-1 with TRBJ1-6, with 11 nucleotides matching TRBD1. Trimming removed 3 bases from V and 6 bases from J; junction bases left unmatched: 8. This CDR3 has 17 amino acids. Germline V gene data show CDR1 as SGHRS and CDR2 as YFSETQ. The CDR3 DNA is TGCGCCAGCAGCTCAAATTCCGGGACAGGGGGTAATTCACCCCTCCACTTT. This encodes CASSSNSGTGGNSPLHF.

The J gene is TRBJ1-4, the V gene TRBV5-4; 7 nucleotides align to TRBD1. V was clipped by 9 bases and J by 5 bases; unmatched bases: 4. Per germline, CDR1 SGHNT and CDR2 YYREEE (reference sequence). This CDR3 region has 12 residues. The CDR3 spells CAIQGQNEKLFF. For the CDR3, the DNA is TGTGCCATACAGGGGCAGAATGAAAAACTGTTTTTT.

The chain couples TRBV2 to TRBJ2-2, with 10 bases identical to TRBD2. In germline, CDR1 is SNHLY, CDR2 FYNNEI. This CDR3 has 17 residues. V lost 6 bases to trimming and J lost 2 bases; unmatched junction nucleotides: 9. CDR3 residues: CASRSTLAGVNTGELFF. Here the CDR3 DNA reads TGTGCCAGCAGGTCCACTCTAGCGGGGGTTAACACCGGGGAGCTGTTTTTT.

The chain couples TRBV2 to TRBJ1-2; D is possibly TRBD1 (6 bases). CDR3 length equals 15 residues. Germline V gives CDR1 SNHLY, CDR2 FYNNEI. V shed 6 bases and J shed 2 bases, with 16 bases lying between them. CDR3 sequence (DNA): TGTGCCAGCAGAGGACGGGGGGCTTCGAACTATGGCTACACCTTC. Translation: CASRGRGASNYGYTF.

The chain couples TRBV2 to TRBJ1-1, with D hard to call. CDR3 length equals 13 residues. With 6 bases removed from V and 1 base from J, the gap between germline ends came to 9 bases. The germline gives CDR1 SNHLY, CDR2 FYNNEI. The CDR3 nucleotides read TGTGCCAGCAGGAGGGAGGGGAACACTGAAGCTTTCTTT. Translating gives CASRREGNTEAFF.

The chain employs TRBV30 and TRBJ2-3, with 9 bases lining up with TRBD1. Trimming removed 3 bases from V and 4 bases from J; junction bases left unmatched: 8. The CDR3 has 15 residues. Germline-derived CDR1 and CDR2 are GTSNPN and SVGIG (reference sequence). The CDR3 nucleotides read TGTGCCTGGAGGGTCCTCGGGACAGGGTCAGATACGCAGTATTTT. Translation: CAWRVLGTGSDTQYF.

V is TRBV7-2 and J is TRBJ2-7; TRBD1 matches 11 bases. Germline trimming cut 5 bases from V and 4 bases from J; bases unmatched to any gene: 7. The V gene's germline CDR1 is SGHTA and CDR2 FQGNSA. The CDR3 is made up of 15 amino acids. CDR3 in DNA: TGTGCCAGCAGCGCGGGGGGGACAGGGGGATACGAGCAGTACTTC. Amino acid sequence: CASSAGGTGGYEQYF.